This T cell receptor beta chain was identified during a study of blood T cell repertoires in COVID-19. Study summary: Before being deemed recovered, Cohort 3 donors had two negative PCRs, clearance, or symptom resolution. Material from acute and convalescent COVID-19 was sourced from the United States, Italy and Spain. T cells, B-cell-depleted T cells, or PBMCs supplied cDNA or gDNA.

Using immunoSEQ multiplex PCR, the repertoire was profiled, and TCRdb retains in-frame clones only, with some absent. The sample records more than 200,000 clones, roughly 84% being singletons. Living in about two dozen US areas, the participants were between roughly 18 and 89 years of age. This CDR3 contains 16 residues. V usage is TRBV21-1 and J usage is TRBJ1-1. TRBV21-1 is designated a pseudogene. What was sequenced was PBMCs or T cells enriched from blood (not recorded which). This sequence was found in a man aged 25 to 45 in a cohort exposed to, infected with or recovered from COVID-19 (not recorded which). The CDR3 coding sequence is TGTGCCAGCAGCAAATGGCGACCGGGAGTACGTGCTGAAGCTTTCTTT. It translates to CASSKWRPGVRAEAFF.